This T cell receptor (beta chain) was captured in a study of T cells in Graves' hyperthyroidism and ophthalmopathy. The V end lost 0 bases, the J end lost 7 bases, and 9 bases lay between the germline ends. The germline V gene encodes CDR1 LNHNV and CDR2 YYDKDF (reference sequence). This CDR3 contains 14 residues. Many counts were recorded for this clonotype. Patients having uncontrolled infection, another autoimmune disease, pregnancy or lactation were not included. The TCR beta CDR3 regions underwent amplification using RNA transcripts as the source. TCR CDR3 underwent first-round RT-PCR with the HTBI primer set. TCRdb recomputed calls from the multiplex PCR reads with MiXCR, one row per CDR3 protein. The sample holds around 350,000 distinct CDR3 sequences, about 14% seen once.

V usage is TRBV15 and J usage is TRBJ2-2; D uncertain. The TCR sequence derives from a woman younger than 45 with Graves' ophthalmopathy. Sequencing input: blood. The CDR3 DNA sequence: TGTGCCACCAGCAGAGATGTCCAGGTCGGGGAGCTGTTTTTT. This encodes CATSRDVQVGELFF. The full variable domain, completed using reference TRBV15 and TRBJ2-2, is DAMVIQNPRYQVTQFGKPVTLSCSQTLNHNVMYWYQQKSSQAPKLLFHYYDKDFNNEADTPDNFQSRRPNTSFCFLDIRSPGLGDTAMYLCATSRDVQVGELFFGEGSRLTVL.